A single sample gave rise to the 17 T cell receptor beta chains below, sequenced in a study of control samples from healthy donors and cancer patients. The table came from immunoSEQ multiplex PCR; TCRdb's copy has only in-frame clones and leaves some out. The sample shows approximately 170,000 clones, approximately 90% of them seen only once. The specimen sequenced was blood. The source of these receptors is a woman younger than 45 in good health.

A remark on this clone: Other DNA sequences in this specimen translate into the identical CDR3. The chain has TRBV2 and TRBJ2-7; 8 nucleotides agree with TRBD1. The CDR3 extends over 13 amino acids. Germline V CDR1 and CDR2: SNHLY, FYNNEI. V lost 7 bases, J lost 4 bases, and 6 bases stayed unmatched. Here the CDR3 reads CASTGQASYEQYF. As DNA, the CDR3 is TGTGCCAGCACGGGACAGGCGTCGTACGAGCAGTACTTC.

CDR3 sequence (DNA): TGTGCCAGCAGCTTTACTAGCGGGGTTAGGGATACGCAGTATTTT. Residues: CASSFTSGVRDTQYF. The V and J genes are TRBV7-9 and TRBJ2-3; 10 bases align to TRBD2. The V gene's germline CDR1 is SEHNR and CDR2 FQNEAQ (reference sequence). With 3 bases clipped from V and 6 bases from J, the junction kept 6 bases outside the gene matches. There are 15 residues in the CDR3.

The J gene is TRBJ1-4, the V gene TRBV28; possible D gene TRBD1, 5 bases. V gave up 3 bases and J gave up 6 bases, with 14 bases separating them. CDR1 and CDR2 from the germline V gene are MDHEN and SYDVKM. CDR3 length: 15 residues. The CDR3 bases are TGTGCCAGCAGTTTTACGGCAGGGACCGATGAAAAACTGTTTTTT. Translation: CASSFTAGTDEKLFF.

The CDR3 nucleotides read TGTGCCAGTAGTATCCTAGCAAACTCCTACAATGAGCAGTTCTTC. It is translated as CASSILANSYNEQFF. The genes are TRBV19 and TRBJ2-1; D might be TRBD2 (5 bases). The CDR3 sequence is 15 residues long. Trimming removed 3 bases at V and 0 bases at J, with 9 bases between. CDR1 is LNHDA, CDR2 SQIVND, per germline (reference sequence).

The chain combines TRBV4-1 with TRBJ2-6, with TRBD2 identical over 14 bases. CDR1 and CDR2 (germline): MGHRA, YSYEKL. The CDR3 sequence is 21 residues long. With V trimmed by 2 bases and J by 1 base, 10 bases remained unmatched. The CDR3 region has the DNA TGCGCCAGCAGCCAAAGACTAGCGGGAGGGCCCTTGGCTTCTGGGGCCAACGTCCTGACTTTC. This translates into CASSQRLAGGPLASGANVLTF.

J is TRBJ1-5 and V is TRBV30, with TRBD1 as a possible D gene (5 bases). The V gene lost 0 bases and the J gene lost 7 bases, with 19 bases spanning the gap. This CDR3 comprises 16 residues. Germline loops: CDR1 GTSNPN, CDR2 SVGIG (reference sequence). The CDR3 nucleotides read TGTGCCTGGAGTGTACGGAACCGGGGGAGGGTGCAGCCCCAGCATTTT. As protein: CAWSVRNRGRVQPQHF.

This sequence joins TRBV28 and TRBJ2-3, with D tentatively TRBD2 (7 bases). V lost 3 bases, J lost 6 bases, and 16 bases lay in between. Germline CDR1 MDHEN, CDR2 SYDVKM. The CDR3 runs 15 residues. CDR3 DNA: TGTGCCAGCAGTTTGGGGGGGCAGGGTGGCGATACGCAGTATTTT. It yields the protein CASSLGGQGGDTQYF.

The V gene is TRBV6-5, the J gene TRBJ2-7; possible D gene TRBD1, 6 bases. CDR3 size: 15 residues. With 7 bases removed from V and 2 bases from J, the gap between germline ends came to 18 bases. Germline-derived CDR1 and CDR2 are MNHEY and SVGAGI. CDR3 region: CASKGEALSPYEQYF. The CDR3 DNA follows: TGTGCCAGCAAGGGGGAAGCATTAAGCCCCTACGAGCAGTACTTC.

The V call is TRBV28, the J call TRBJ1-1, with a tentative D call TRBD1 (6 bases). The CDR3 has 13 amino acids. V lost 10 bases, J lost 11 bases, and 23 bases lay in between. The V gene's germline CDR1 is MDHEN and CDR2 SYDVKM. The CDR3 DNA is TGTGCCACTGCTGGCGGACAGCATCACAGGGCTTTCTTT. Its protein is CATAGGQHHRAFF.

V gene TRBV10-3 combines with J gene TRBJ2-2; tentative D call: TRBD2 (5 bases). Germline CDR1 ENHRY, CDR2 SYGVKD. This CDR3 contains 17 residues. V was clipped by 3 bases and J by 0 bases, with 14 bases between them. The CDR3 region has the DNA TGTGCCATCAGTGACCAGCGGACGTCCCCGAACACCGGGGAGCTGTTTTTT. Protein sequence: CAISDQRTSPNTGELFF.

The chain links TRBV7-9 to TRBJ2-2; D unclear. Per germline, CDR1 SEHNR and CDR2 FQNEAQ (reference sequence). Between the trimmed V and J ends, which lost 4 bases and 2 bases, there was a span of 17 bases. The CDR3 runs to 17 residues. The CDR3 region has the DNA TGTGCCAGCAGCTCCTACTACCTTATCGGTAACACCGGGGAGCTGTTTTTT. It specifies CASSSYYLIGNTGELFF.

The chain recombines TRBV28 with TRBJ1-4; D remains unclear. The germline CDR1 and CDR2 sequences are MDHEN and SYDVKM. CDR3 length: 15 residues. Between the trimmed V and J ends, which lost 4 bases and 3 bases, there was a span of 12 bases. The CDR3 DNA reads TGTGCCAGCAGTTCTATCGGACGGGCTAATGAAAAACTGTTTTTT. Its protein product is CASSSIGRANEKLFF.

The chain links TRBV6-5 to TRBJ1-2, with 10 bases lining up with TRBD1. The ends lost 8 bases at V and 1 base at J; junction bases unmatched: 4. CDR3 length equals 14 residues. The V gene's germline CDR1 is MNHEY and CDR2 SVGAGI. The CDR3: CASGGTGVNYGYTF. For the CDR3, the DNA is TGTGCCAGCGGGGGGACAGGGGTTAACTATGGCTACACCTTC.

The chain carries TRBV19 and TRBJ1-1, with a weak D call TRBD1 (5 bases). Germline V CDR1 and CDR2: LNHDA, SQIVND (reference sequence). There are 14 residues in the CDR3. V was pared by 7 bases and J by 1 base, with 13 bases between. In nucleotides, the CDR3 is TGTGCCAGTATAGTAAGGGGTTCGAACACTGAAGCTTTCTTT. Protein product: CASIVRGSNTEAFF.

The chain uses TRBV6-2 or TRBV6-3 and TRBJ2-7; 13 bases fit TRBD2. The ends lost 5 bases at V and 3 bases at J; junction bases unmatched: 1. This CDR3 region has 14 residues. In germline, CDR1 is MNHEY, CDR2 SVGEGT. The CDR3 is CASSRLAGGYEQYF. CDR3 bases: TGTGCCAGCAGTCGACTAGCGGGGGGCTACGAGCAGTACTTC.

This clone was detected once. The gene calls are TRBV5-1 and TRBJ2-2; tentatively, D is TRBD1 or TRBD2 (5 bases each). Between the trimmed V and J ends, which lost 4 bases and 2 bases, there was a span of 24 bases. The germline CDR1 and CDR2 sequences are SGHRS and YFSETQ. The CDR3 totals 19 residues. This chain's CDR3 is CASSEGIPGPRANTGELFF. The DNA for the CDR3 is TGCGCCAGCAGCGAGGGAATCCCGGGACCCAGGGCCAACACCGGGGAGCTGTTTTTT. The whole variable domain, remainder taken from reference TRBV5-1 and TRBJ2-2, is KAGVTQTPRYLIKTRGQQVTLSCSPISGHRSVSWYQQTPGQGLQFLFEYFSETQRNKGNFPGRFSGRQFSNSRSEMNVSTLELGDSALYLCASSEGIPGPRANTGELFFGEGSRLTVL.

This chain links TRBV11-2 with TRBJ2-7; D not certain. Deletions cut 2 bases from V and 1 base from J, with 15 bases between. The CDR3 consists of 16 residues. The germline V gene encodes CDR1 SGHAT and CDR2 FQNNGV. CDR3 in amino acids: CASSLTPHRRSYEQYF. For the CDR3, the DNA is TGTGCCAGCAGCTTAACCCCCCACAGAAGGTCCTACGAGCAGTACTTC.